These T cell receptor beta chains were read from a single sample in a study of blood T cells in healthy people across ages. TCRdb recomputed calls from the 5' RACE reads with MiXCR, one row per CDR3 protein. The repertoire holds roughly 800,000 distinct CDR3 sequences, more than 45% seen once, with 20% to 25% in the top ten. The sample consisted of blood. The receptors were gathered from a man aged 25 to 45 in good health. Both conserved end residues are part of each CDR3. Fields, in order: CDR3 DNA, CDR3 protein, clone size, J gene, D gene, V gene. D genes are given only for firm matches. Size is omitted from some rows. Given values are once, few, many or a class for expanded clones.

DNA: TGTGCCAGCAGCCGCGGGGGGGGGCGATTATACGAGCAGTACTTC
CDR3: CASSRGGGRLYEQYF
size: -
J: TRBJ2-7
D: TRBD2
V: TRBV7-2

DNA: TGTGCCACCGGGGACTACACAGATACGCAGTATTTT
CDR3: CATGDYTDTQYF
size: -
J: TRBJ2-3
D: TRBD2
V: TRBV24-1

DNA: TGTGCCAGTAGTATAGCCCTTCGGCAGCCCCAGCATTTT
CDR3: CASSIALRQPQHF
size: once
J: TRBJ1-5
D: -
V: TRBV19

DNA: TGCAGCGTGGGGACTAGCGGAAATGAGCAGTTCTTC
CDR3: CSVGTSGNEQFF
size: few
J: TRBJ2-1
D: TRBD2
V: TRBV29-1

DNA: TGCAGTGCTAGCGGGAGGAGGCCTTACAATGAGCAGTTCTTC
CDR3: CSASGRRPYNEQFF
size: -
J: TRBJ2-1
D: TRBD2
V: TRBV20-1

DNA: TGCAGCGTTTCGACTTCGGCCTACGAGCAGTACTTC
CDR3: CSVSTSAYEQYF
size: -
J: TRBJ2-7
D: -
V: TRBV29-1

DNA: TGTGCCAGCAGCGAATATAGCGGGGGTGTCGCCTACGAGCAGTACTTC
CDR3: CASSEYSGGVAYEQYF
size: -
J: TRBJ2-7
D: TRBD2
V: TRBV7-8

DNA: TGCGCCAGCAGCTCGTACCTCAGCGACAACACTGAAGCTTTCTTT
CDR3: CASSSYLSDNTEAFF
size: few
J: TRBJ1-1
D: -
V: TRBV5-1

DNA: TGCAGTGCAGACACAGGGGGGGTAGGGTACAATGAGCAGTTCTTC
CDR3: CSADTGGVGYNEQFF
size: once
J: TRBJ2-1
D: -
V: TRBV20-1

DNA: TGTGCCAGCAGCTCCAGGCATAGCGGCGACTCACGCCAGTACTTC
CDR3: CASSSRHSGDSRQYF
size: many
J: TRBJ2-5
D: -
V: TRBV7-2

DNA: TGTGCCAGCGGCTCGGGCAGTGGATTCCAAGAGACCCAGTACTTC
CDR3: CASGSGSGFQETQYF
size: -
J: TRBJ2-5
D: -
V: TRBV25-1

DNA: TGTGCCAGCAGCCAAGGTACAGTAGATACGCAGTATTTT
CDR3: CASSQGTVDTQYF
size: -
J: TRBJ2-3
D: -
V: TRBV4-2

DNA: TGCAGCGTTGAGGGGGGGGAAGTAAATGAGCAGTACTTC
CDR3: CSVEGGEVNEQYF
size: -
J: TRBJ2-5
D: TRBD2
V: TRBV29-1